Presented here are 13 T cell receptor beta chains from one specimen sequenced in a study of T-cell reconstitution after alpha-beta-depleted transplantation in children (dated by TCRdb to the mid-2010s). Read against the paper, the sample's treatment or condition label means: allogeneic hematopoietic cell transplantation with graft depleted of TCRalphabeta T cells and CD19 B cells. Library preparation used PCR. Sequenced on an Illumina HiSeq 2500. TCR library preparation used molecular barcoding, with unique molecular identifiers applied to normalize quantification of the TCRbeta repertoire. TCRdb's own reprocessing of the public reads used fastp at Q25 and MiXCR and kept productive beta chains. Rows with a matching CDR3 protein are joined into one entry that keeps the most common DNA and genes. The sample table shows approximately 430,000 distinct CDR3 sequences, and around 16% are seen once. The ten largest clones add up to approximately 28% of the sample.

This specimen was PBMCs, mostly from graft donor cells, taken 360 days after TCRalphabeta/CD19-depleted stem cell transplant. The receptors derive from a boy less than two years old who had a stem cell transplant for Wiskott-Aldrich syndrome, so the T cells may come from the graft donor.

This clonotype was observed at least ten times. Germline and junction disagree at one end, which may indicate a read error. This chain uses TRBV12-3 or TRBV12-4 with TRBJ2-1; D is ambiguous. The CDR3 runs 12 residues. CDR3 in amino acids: CASSPDYNEQFF. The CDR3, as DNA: TGCGCCAGCAGCCCCGACTACAATGAGCAGTTCTTC.

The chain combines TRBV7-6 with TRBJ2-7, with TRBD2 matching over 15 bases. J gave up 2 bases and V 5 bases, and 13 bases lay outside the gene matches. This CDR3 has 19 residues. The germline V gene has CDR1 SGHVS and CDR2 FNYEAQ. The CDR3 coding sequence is TGTGCCAGCAGCCGGGGACTAGCGGGAGGAGGAGGGGTTACCTACGAGCAGTACTTC. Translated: CASSRGLAGGGGVTYEQYF.

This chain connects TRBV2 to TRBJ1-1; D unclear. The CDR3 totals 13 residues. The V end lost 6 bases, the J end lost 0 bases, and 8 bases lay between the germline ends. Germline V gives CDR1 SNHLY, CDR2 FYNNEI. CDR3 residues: CASRRLMNTEAFF. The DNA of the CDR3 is TGTGCCAGCAGGCGGTTAATGAACACTGAAGCTTTCTTT. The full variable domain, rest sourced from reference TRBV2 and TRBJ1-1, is EPEVTQTPSHQVTQMGQEVILRCVPISNHLYFYWYRQILGQKVEFLVSFYNNEISEKSEIFDDQFSVERPDGSNFTLKIRSTKLEDSAMYFCASRRLMNTEAFFGQGTRLTVV.

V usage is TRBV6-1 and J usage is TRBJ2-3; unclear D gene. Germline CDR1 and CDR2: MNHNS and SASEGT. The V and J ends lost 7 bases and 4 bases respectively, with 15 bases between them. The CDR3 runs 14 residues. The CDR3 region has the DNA TGTGCCAGCATTCCTGGGCGGCTGTCAGATACGCAGTATTTT. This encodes CASIPGRLSDTQYF.

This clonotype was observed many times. The CDR3 loop is CASSNQGQFYYEQYF. CDR3 coding DNA: TGTGCCAGCAGTAACCAGGGACAGTTCTACTACGAGCAGTACTTC. The chain carries TRBV6-2 or TRBV6-3 and TRBJ2-7, with 7 bases matching TRBD1. Trimming took 5 bases from V and 3 from J; bases not matched to a gene: 10. The CDR3 contains 15 residues. Germline V gene sequence: CDR1 MNHEY, CDR2 SVGEGT.

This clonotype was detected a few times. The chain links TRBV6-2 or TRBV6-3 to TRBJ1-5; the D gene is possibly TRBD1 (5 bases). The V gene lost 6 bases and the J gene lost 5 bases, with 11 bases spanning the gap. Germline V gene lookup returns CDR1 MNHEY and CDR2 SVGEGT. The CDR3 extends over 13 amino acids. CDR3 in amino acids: CASRQGADQPQHF. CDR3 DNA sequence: TGTGCCAGCAGGCAGGGAGCAGATCAGCCCCAGCATTTT.

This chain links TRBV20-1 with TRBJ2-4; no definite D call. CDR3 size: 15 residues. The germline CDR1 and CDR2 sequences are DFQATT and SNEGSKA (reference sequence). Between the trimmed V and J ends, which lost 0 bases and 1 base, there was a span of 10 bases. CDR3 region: CSARDEARAKNIQYF. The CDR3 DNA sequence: TGCAGTGCTAGAGATGAGGCCCGGGCCAAAAACATTCAGTACTTC.

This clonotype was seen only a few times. The CDR3: CASRGGATATDTQYF. CDR3 nucleotides: TGTGCCAGCAGGGGGGGAGCCACAGCCACAGATACGCAGTATTTT. This chain links TRBV6-1 with TRBJ2-3; the D gene is possibly TRBD2 (6 bases). Germline-derived CDR1 and CDR2 are MNHNS and SASEGT. This CDR3 is built from 15 residues. V was trimmed by 6 bases and J by 2 bases, leaving 15 bases between them.

The CDR3 DNA reads as TGTGCCAGCAGCCAAGCAGGGGGCCGATTTAGGTCACCCCTCCACTTT. Protein: CASSQAGGRFRSPLHF. V gene TRBV27 combines with J gene TRBJ1-6; TRBD1 matches at 8 bases. The ends lost 6 bases at V and 10 bases at J; junction bases unmatched: 14. The CDR3 has 16 amino acids. Germline V gives CDR1 MNHEY, CDR2 SMNVEV (reference sequence).

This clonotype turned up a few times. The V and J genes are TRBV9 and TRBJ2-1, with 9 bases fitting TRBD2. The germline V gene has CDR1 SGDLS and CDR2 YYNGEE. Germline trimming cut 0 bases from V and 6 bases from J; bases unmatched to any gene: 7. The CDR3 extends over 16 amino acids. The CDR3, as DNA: TGTGCCAGCAGCGTAGGTCTGGGACTAGCATCCAATGAGCAGTTCTTC. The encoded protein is CASSVGLGLASNEQFF.

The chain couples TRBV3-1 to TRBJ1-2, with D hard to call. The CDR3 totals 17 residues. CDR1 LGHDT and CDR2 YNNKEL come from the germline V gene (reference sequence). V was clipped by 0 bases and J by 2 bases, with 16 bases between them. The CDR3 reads CASSQDLVGRRNYGYTF. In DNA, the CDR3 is TGTGCCAGCAGCCAAGATCTGGTGGGCAGGAGGAACTATGGCTACACCTTC.

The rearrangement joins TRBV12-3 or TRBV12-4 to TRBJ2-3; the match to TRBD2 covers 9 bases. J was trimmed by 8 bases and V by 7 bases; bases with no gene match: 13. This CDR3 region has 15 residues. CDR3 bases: TGTGCCAGCACGGCCTTAGCGGGAGAAGCGGTTACGCAGTATTTT. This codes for CASTALAGEAVTQYF.

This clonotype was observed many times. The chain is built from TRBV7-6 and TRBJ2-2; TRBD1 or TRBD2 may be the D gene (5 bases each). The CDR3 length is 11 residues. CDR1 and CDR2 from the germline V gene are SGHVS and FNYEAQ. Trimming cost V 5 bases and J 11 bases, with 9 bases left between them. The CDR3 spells CASSGWDELFF. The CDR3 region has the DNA TGTGCCAGCAGCGGGTGGGACGAGCTGTTTTTT.